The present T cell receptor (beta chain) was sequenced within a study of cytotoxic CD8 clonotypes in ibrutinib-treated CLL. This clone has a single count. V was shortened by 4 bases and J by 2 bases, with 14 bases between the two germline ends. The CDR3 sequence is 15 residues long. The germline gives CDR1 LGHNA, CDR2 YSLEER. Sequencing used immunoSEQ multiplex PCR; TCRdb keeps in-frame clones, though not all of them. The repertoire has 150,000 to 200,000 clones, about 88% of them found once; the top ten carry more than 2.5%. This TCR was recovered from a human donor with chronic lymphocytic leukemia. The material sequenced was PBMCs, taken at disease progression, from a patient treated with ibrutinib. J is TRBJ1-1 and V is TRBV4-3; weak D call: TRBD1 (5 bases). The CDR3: CASSPTSGFNTEAFF. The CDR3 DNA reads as TGCGCCAGCAGCCCCACCTCAGGGTTCAACACTGAAGCTTTCTTT.